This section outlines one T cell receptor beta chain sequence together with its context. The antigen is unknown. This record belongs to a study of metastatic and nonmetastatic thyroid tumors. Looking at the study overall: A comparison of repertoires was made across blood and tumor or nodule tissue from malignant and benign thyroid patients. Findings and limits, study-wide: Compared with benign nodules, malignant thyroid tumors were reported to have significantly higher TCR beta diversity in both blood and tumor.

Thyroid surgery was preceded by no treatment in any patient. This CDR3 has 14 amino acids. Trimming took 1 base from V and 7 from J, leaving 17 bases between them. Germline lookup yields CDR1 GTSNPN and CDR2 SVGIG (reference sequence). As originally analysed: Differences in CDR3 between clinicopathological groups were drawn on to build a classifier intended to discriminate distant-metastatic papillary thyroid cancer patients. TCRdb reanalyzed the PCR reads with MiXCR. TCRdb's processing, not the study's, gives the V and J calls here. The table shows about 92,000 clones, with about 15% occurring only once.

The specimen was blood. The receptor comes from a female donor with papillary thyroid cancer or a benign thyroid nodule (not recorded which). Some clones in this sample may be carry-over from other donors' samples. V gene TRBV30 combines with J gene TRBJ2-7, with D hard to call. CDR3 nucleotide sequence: TGTGCCTGGAGTGACACACGGTCTTGGCTGGAGCAGTACTTC. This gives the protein CAWSDTRSWLEQYF.